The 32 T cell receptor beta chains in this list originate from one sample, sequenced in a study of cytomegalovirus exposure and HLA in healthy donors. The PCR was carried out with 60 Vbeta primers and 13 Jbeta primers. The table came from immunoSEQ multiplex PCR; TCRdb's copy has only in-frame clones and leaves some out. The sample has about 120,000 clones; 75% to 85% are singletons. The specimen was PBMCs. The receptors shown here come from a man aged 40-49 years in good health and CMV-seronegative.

The CDR3 bases are TGTGCCAGCAGTGGGGACAGCCCCTACGAGCAGTACTTC. This codes for CASSGDSPYEQYF. V gene TRBV28 combines with J gene TRBJ2-7; 7 bases line up with TRBD1. Germline CDR1 MDHEN, CDR2 SYDVKM. The CDR3 contains 13 residues. J lost 2 bases, V lost 5 bases, and 3 bases had no gene match. Full variable domain (rest looked up from reference TRBV28 and TRBJ2-7): DVKVTQSSRYLVKRTGEKVFLECVQDMDHENMFWYRQDPGLGLRLIYFSYDVKMKEKGDIPEGYSVSREKKERFSLILESASTNQTSMYLCASSGDSPYEQYFGPGTRLTVT.

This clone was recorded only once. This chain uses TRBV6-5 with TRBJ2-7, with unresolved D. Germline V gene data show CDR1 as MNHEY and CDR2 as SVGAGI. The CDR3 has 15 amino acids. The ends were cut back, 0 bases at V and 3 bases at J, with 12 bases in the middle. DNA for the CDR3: TGTGCCAGCAGTTACTCGTACAGCTCAAGCTACGAGCAGTACTTC. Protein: CASSYSYSSSYEQYF.

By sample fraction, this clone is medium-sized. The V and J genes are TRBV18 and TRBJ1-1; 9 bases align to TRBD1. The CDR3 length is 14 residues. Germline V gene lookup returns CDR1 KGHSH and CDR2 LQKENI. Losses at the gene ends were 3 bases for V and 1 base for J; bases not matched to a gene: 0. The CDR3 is CASSPDRGNTEAFF. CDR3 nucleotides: TGTGCCAGCTCACCGGACAGGGGGAACACTGAAGCTTTCTTT.

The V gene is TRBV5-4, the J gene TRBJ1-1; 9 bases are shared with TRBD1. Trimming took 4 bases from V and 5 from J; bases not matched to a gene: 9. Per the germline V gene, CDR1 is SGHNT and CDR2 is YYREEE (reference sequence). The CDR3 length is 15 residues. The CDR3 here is CASSPGGTGYTEAFF. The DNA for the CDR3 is TGTGCCAGCAGCCCCGGTGGGACAGGGTATACTGAAGCTTTCTTT.

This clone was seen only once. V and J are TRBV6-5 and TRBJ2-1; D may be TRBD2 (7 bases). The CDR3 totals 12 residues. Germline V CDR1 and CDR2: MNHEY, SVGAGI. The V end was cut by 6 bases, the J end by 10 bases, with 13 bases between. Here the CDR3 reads CASRGGHYEQFF. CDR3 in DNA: TGTGCCAGCAGGGGGGGGCACTACGAGCAGTTCTTC.

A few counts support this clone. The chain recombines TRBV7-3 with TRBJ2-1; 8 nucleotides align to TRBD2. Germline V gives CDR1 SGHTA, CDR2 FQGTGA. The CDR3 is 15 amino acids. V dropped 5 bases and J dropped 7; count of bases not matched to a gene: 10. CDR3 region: CASSASGSPGNEQFF. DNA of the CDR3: TGTGCCAGCAGCGCGAGCGGGAGCCCCGGGAATGAGCAGTTCTTC.

CDR3 sequence: CASSLELNTGELFF. CDR3 nucleotides: TGTGCCAGCAGCTTAGAACTTAACACCGGGGAGCTGTTTTTT. The rearrangement uses TRBV11-2 and TRBJ2-2; D not resolved. The CDR3 has 14 amino acids. Trimming cost V 0 bases and J 2 bases, with 4 bases left between them. Germline CDR1 SGHAT, CDR2 FQNNGV.

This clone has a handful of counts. CDR3 amino acids: CASSLYAGGGYGYTF. As DNA, the CDR3 is TGTGCCAGCAGCTTATATGCAGGGGGTGGCTATGGCTACACCTTC. The rearrangement joins TRBV7-6 to TRBJ1-2, with 7 bases fitting TRBD1. Germline V CDR1 and CDR2: SGHVS, FNYEAQ. CDR3 length equals 15 residues. Trimming took 2 bases from V and 4 from J; bases not matched to a gene: 7.

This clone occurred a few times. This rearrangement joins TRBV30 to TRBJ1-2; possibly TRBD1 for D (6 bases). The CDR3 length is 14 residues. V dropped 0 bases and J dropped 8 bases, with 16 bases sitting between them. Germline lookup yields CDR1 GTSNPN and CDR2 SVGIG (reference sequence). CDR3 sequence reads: CAWSVGQGFNGYTF. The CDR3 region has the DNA TGTGCCTGGAGTGTGGGGCAGGGGTTTAACGGCTACACCTTC.

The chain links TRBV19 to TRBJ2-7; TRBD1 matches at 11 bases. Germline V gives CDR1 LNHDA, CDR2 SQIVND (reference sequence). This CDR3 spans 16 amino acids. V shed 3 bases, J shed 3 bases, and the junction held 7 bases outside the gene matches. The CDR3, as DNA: TGTGCCAGTAGTATGGGGGGGACAGGGGGAGTCTACGAGCAGTACTTC. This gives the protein CASSMGGTGGVYEQYF.

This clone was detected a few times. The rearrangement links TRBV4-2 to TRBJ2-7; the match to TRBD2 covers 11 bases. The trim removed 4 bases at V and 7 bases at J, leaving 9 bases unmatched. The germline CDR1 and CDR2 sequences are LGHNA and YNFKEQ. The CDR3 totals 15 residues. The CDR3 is CASSPPGLAVREQYF. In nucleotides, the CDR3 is TGTGCCAGCAGCCCGCCGGGACTAGCGGTACGAGAGCAGTACTTC.

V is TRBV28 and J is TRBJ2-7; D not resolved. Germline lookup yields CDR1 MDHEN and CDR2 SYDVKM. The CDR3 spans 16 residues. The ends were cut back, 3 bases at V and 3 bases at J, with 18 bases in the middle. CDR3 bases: TGTGCCAGCAGTTTCTTGTCCACGGCGGTCAACTACGAGCAGTACTTC. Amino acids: CASSFLSTAVNYEQYF.

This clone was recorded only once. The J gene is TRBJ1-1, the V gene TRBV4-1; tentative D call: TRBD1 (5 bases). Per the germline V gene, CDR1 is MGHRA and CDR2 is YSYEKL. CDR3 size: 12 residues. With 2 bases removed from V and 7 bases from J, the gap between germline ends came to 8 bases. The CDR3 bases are TGCGCCAGCAGCCAAAGACAGAATGAAGCTTTCTTT. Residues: CASSQRQNEAFF.

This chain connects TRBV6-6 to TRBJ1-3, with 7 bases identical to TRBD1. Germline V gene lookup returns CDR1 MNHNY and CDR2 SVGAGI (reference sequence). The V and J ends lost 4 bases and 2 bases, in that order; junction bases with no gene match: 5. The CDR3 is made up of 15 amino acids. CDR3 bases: TGTGCCAGCAGTTCCCAAGGGACAGCTGGAAACACCATATATTTT. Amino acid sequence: CASSSQGTAGNTIYF.

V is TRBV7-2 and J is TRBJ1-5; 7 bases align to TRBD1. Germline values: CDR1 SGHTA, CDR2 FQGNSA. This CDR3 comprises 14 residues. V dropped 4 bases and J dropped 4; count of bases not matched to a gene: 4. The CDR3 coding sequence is TGTGCCAGCAGCTCTAACAGGGGTAATCAGCCCCAGCATTTT. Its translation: CASSSNRGNQPQHF.

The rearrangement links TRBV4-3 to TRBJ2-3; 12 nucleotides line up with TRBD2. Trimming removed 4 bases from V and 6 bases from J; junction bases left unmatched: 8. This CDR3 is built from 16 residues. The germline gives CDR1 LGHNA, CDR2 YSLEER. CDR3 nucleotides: TGCGCCAGCAGCCCAGAGACTAGCGGGGGCGGGGATACGCAGTATTTT. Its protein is CASSPETSGGGDTQYF.

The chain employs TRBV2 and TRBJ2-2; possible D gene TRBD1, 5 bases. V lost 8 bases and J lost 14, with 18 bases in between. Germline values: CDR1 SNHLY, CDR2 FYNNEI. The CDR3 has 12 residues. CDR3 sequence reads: CASFGTGPGLFF. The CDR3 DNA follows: TGTGCCAGCTTTGGCACAGGTCCAGGCCTGTTTTTT.

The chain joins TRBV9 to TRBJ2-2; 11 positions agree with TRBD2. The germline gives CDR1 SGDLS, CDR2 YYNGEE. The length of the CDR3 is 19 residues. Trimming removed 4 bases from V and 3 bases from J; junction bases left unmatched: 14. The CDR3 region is CASSPKLGLAALDTGELFF. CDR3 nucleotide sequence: TGTGCCAGCAGCCCAAAGTTGGGACTAGCGGCCCTTGACACCGGGGAGCTGTTTTTT.

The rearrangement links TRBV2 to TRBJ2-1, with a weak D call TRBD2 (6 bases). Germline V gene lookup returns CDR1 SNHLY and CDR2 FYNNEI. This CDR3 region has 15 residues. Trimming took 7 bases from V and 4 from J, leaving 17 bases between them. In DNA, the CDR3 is TGTGCCAGCAAAGGAAGACTAGATGGTTACAATGAGCAGTTCTTC. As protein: CASKGRLDGYNEQFF. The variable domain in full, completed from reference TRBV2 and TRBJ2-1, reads EPEVTQTPSHQVTQMGQEVILRCVPISNHLYFYWYRQILGQKVEFLVSFYNNEISEKSEIFDDQFSVERPDGSNFTLKIRSTKLEDSAMYFCASKGRLDGYNEQFFGPGTRLTVL.

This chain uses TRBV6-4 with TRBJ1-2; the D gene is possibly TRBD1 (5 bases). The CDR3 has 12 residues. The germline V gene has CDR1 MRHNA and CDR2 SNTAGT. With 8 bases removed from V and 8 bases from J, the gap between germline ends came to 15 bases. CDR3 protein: CASGAGLGGYTF. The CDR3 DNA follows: TGTGCCAGCGGTGCGGGACTCGGGGGCTACACCTTC.

For the CDR3, the DNA is TGTGCCAGCAGTTACCTCCAGGGGGCCTACAATGAGCAGTTCTTC. Translated, it gives CASSYLQGAYNEQFF. The J gene is TRBJ2-1, the V gene TRBV6-5; 7 positions agree with TRBD1. The CDR3 contains 15 residues. CDR1 and CDR2 (germline): MNHEY, SVGAGI. V lost 2 bases to trimming and J lost 2 bases; unmatched junction nucleotides: 3.

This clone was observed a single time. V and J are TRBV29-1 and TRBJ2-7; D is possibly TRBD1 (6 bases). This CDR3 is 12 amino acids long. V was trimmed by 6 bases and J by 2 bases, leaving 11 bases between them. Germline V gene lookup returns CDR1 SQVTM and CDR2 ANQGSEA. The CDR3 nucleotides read TGCAGCGTCCGGGACAAAACCTACGAGCAGTACTTC. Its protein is CSVRDKTYEQYF.

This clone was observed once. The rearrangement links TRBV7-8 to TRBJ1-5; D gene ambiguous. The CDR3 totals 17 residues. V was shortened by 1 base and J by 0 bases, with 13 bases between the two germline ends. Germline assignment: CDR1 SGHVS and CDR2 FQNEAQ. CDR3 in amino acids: CASSLGFGENSNQPQHF. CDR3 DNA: TGTGCCAGCAGCTTAGGGTTCGGGGAGAATAGCAATCAGCCCCAGCATTTT.

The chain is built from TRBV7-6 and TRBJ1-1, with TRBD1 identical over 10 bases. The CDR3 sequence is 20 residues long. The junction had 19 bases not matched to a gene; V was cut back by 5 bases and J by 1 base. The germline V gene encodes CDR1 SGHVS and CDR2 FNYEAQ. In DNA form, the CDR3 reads TGTGCCAGCAGCCCCCAACCAGGGACAGGGGCCGTAAGACCGAACACTGAAGCTTTCTTT. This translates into CASSPQPGTGAVRPNTEAFF. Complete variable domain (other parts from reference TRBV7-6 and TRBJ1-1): GAGVSQSPRYKVTKRGQDVALRCDPISGHVSLYWYRQALGQGPEFLTYFNYEAQQDKSGLPNDRFSAERPEGSISTLTIQRTEQRDSAMYRCASSPQPGTGAVRPNTEAFFGQGTRLTVV.

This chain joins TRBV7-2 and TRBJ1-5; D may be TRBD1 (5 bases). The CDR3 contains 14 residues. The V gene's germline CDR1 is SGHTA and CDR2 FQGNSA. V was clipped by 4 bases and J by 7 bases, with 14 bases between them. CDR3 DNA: TGTGCCAGCAGCTCCATGGGGGGTACGCAGCCCCAGCATTTT. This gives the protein CASSSMGGTQPQHF.

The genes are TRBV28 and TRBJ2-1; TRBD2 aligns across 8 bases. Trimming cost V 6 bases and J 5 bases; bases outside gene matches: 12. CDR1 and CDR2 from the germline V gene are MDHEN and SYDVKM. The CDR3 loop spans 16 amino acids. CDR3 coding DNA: TGTGCCAGCAGACCCCCCCGGGGGGGGCGGGACAATGAGCAGTTCTTC. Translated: CASRPPRGGRDNEQFF.

CDR3 in amino acids: CASSQEPSGGPYNEQFF. CDR3 bases: TGCGCCAGCAGCCAAGAGCCTAGCGGGGGCCCCTACAATGAGCAGTTCTTC. The chain links TRBV4-3 to TRBJ2-1; 10 positions agree with TRBD2. With V trimmed by 0 bases and J by 2 bases, 4 bases remained unmatched. The CDR3 sequence is 17 residues long. Germline assignment: CDR1 LGHNA and CDR2 YSLEER.

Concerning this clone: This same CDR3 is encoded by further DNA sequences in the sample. The CDR3 is CASSPRGNTEAFF. The CDR3, as DNA: TGTGCCAGCAGCCCCAGGGGGAACACTGAAGCTTTCTTT. The chain combines TRBV27 with TRBJ1-1; perhaps TRBD1 as D (6 bases). Trimming took off 6 bases at V and 1 base at J, with 9 bases between the two ends. The germline V gene encodes CDR1 MNHEY and CDR2 SMNVEV (reference sequence). The CDR3 has 13 residues.

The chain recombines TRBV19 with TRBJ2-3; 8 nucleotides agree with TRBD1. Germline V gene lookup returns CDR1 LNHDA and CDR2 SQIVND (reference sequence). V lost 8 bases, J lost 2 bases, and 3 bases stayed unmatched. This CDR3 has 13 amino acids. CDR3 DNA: TGTGCCAGTCAGACAGGGGTCACAGATACGCAGTATTTT. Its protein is CASQTGVTDTQYF.

The DNA of the CDR3 is TGCGCCAGCAGCTTGGATCCGGGAGTAAGCTACGAGCAGTACTTC. Amino acid sequence: CASSLDPGVSYEQYF. V is TRBV5-1 and J is TRBJ2-7, with D perhaps TRBD2 (6 bases). CDR3 length equals 15 residues. Trimming stripped 0 bases from V and 3 bases from J, with 13 bases between. The germline V gene encodes CDR1 SGHRS and CDR2 YFSETQ. Based on the CDR3 plus reference TRBV5-1 and TRBJ2-7, the full variable domain is KAGVTQTPRYLIKTRGQQVTLSCSPISGHRSVSWYQQTPGQGLQFLFEYFSETQRNKGNFPGRFSGRQFSNSRSEMNVSTLELGDSALYLCASSLDPGVSYEQYFGPGTRLTVT.

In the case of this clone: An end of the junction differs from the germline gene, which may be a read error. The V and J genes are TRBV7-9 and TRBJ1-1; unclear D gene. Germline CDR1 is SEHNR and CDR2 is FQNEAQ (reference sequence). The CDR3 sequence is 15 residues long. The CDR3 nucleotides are TGTTCCAGCAGCTTAGCGTCAGGATTAAACGCTGAAGCTTTCTTT. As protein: CSSSLASGLNAEAFF.

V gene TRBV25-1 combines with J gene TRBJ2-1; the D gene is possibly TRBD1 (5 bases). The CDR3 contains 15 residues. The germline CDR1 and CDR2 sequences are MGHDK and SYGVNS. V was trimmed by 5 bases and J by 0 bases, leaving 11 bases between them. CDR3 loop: CASSPGFSSYNEQFF. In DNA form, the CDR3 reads TGTGCCAGCAGTCCAGGGTTTAGCTCCTACAATGAGCAGTTCTTC.